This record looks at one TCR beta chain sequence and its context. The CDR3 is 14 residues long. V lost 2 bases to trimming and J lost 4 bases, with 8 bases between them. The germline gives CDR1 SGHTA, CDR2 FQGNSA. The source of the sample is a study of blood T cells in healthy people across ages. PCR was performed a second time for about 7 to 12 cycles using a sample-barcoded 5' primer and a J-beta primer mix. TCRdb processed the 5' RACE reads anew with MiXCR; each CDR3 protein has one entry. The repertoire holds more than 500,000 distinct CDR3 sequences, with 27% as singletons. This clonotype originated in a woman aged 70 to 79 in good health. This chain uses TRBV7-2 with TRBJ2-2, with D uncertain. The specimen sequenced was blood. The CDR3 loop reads CASSLQALTGELFF. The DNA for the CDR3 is TGTGCCAGCAGCTTACAGGCCCTCACCGGGGAGCTGTTTTTT.